A single sample gave rise to the 12 T cell receptor beta chains below, sequenced in a study of T cells in Graves' hyperthyroidism and ophthalmopathy. Researchers amplified the TCR beta CDR3 regions from RNA transcripts. The HTBI primer set served for first-round RT-PCR of the TCR CDR3. TCRdb recomputed calls from the multiplex PCR reads with MiXCR, one row per CDR3 protein. Seen here are 600,000 to 800,000 distinct CDR3 sequences, around 40% observed once, and the top ten hold about a third. The material sequenced was blood. The receptors here all came from a woman between 40 and 50 years old with Graves' hyperthyroidism.

Of note for this clonotype: Being one base from a much bigger clone, this may be a read error. The chain recombines TRBV5-4 with TRBJ1-2, with unresolved D. CDR3 length: 14 residues. Germline CDR1 reads SGHNT; CDR2 reads YYREEE (reference sequence). CDR3 sequence: CASSLRGRNCGYTF. DNA of the CDR3: TGTGCCAGCAGCTTGAGAGGGCGGAACTGTGGCTACACCTTC.

Here the CDR3 reads CASSVVEYGTNTEAFF. CDR3 nucleotides: TGTGCCAGCAGCGTAGTGGAGTACGGAACCAACACTGAAGCTTTCTTT. The chain carries TRBV9 and TRBJ1-1; D is uncertain. The germline CDR1 and CDR2 sequences are SGDLS and YYNGEE. CDR3 length equals 16 residues. V shed 0 bases and J shed 2 bases, with 14 bases lying between them.

The V call is TRBV10-3, the J call TRBJ1-4; 9 bases map to TRBD1. Germline trimming cut 5 bases from V and 7 bases from J; bases unmatched to any gene: 2. The CDR3 runs to 13 residues. The germline V gene encodes CDR1 ENHRY and CDR2 SYGVKD. The CDR3 loop reads CAISPTGGEKLFF. CDR3 nucleotides: TGTGCCATCAGTCCGACAGGGGGTGAAAAACTGTTTTTT.

This clonotype was detected many times. The chain joins TRBV10-3 to TRBJ2-7; 12 bases agree with TRBD1. Germline V gives CDR1 ENHRY, CDR2 SYGVKD. The CDR3 has 13 residues. The V gene end was trimmed by 6 bases and the J gene end by 5 bases; junction bases not matched to a gene: 2. CDR3: CAIRGTGGHEQYF. The CDR3 DNA sequence: TGTGCCATCAGGGGGACAGGGGGCCACGAGCAGTACTTC.

A remark on this clonotype: A much more abundant neighbour one base away suggests this may be a read error. V and J are TRBV6-6 and TRBJ2-5; perhaps TRBD2 as D (5 bases). Germline V gene sequence: CDR1 MNHNY, CDR2 SVGAGI (reference sequence). This CDR3 comprises 12 residues. Trimming pared 8 bases from V and 9 bases from J, leaving 16 bases between. The CDR3 DNA reads TGTGCCAGCCGAGGGAGCGAGGAGGCCCAGTACTTC. Translated: CASRGSEEAQYF.

As regards this clonotype: Since a much larger clone is just one base distant, this may be a read error. The chain combines TRBV6-2 or TRBV6-3 with TRBJ1-1, with D maybe TRBD1 (6 bases). The CDR3 spans 15 residues. Germline V gene data show CDR1 as MNHEY and CDR2 as SVGEGT. For the CDR3, the DNA is TGTGCCAGCGGAGCATGGCAACAGGGATACACTGTAGCTTTCTTT. Translated: CASGAWQQGYTVAFF.

The chain links TRBV29-1 to TRBJ2-1; TRBD1 matches 10 bases. CDR1 and CDR2 (germline): SQVTM, ANQGSEA. V trimming: 6 bases; J trimming: 0 bases; junction bases outside the gene matches: 11. The CDR3 runs to 17 residues. For the CDR3, the DNA is TGCAGCGTCGGACAGGGGGGCGTAATGGGCTCCTACAATGAGCAGTTCTTC. This encodes CSVGQGGVMGSYNEQFF.

This clonotype was observed a few times. This chain joins TRBV5-5 and TRBJ2-7, with 10 bases lining up with TRBD2. There are 17 residues in the CDR3. V was clipped by 4 bases and J by 9 bases; unmatched bases: 19. Germline-derived CDR1 and CDR2 are SGHKS and YYEKEE (reference sequence). The CDR3 DNA reads TGTGCCAGCAGCCCATTAATAGGGACTAGCGCCGTTATGGGGCAGTACTTC. Translation: CASSPLIGTSAVMGQYF.

The gene calls are TRBV6-5 and TRBJ2-6; D unresolved. The CDR3 runs 14 residues. Germline V gene lookup returns CDR1 MNHEY and CDR2 SVGAGI. The V gene lost 6 bases and the J gene lost 5 bases, with 11 bases spanning the gap. DNA of the CDR3: TGTGCCAGCAGCAAGAACCCCTGGGCCAACGTCCTGACTTTC. This sequence encodes CASSKNPWANVLTF.

This clonotype was observed a few times. This chain joins TRBV20-1 and TRBJ1-5; TRBD1 aligns across 10 bases. The CDR3 is 14 amino acids. Trimming took 6 bases from V and 3 from J; bases not matched to a gene: 5. CDR1 and CDR2 (germline): DFQATT, SNEGSKA (reference sequence). The CDR3 reads CSARQGANNQPQHF. CDR3 bases: TGCAGTGCCCGACAGGGGGCCAACAATCAGCCCCAGCATTTT.

The chain combines TRBV11-2 with TRBJ1-3, with D hard to call. V was shortened by 5 bases and J by 0 bases, with 14 bases between the two germline ends. The CDR3 consists of 16 residues. Germline V gene lookup returns CDR1 SGHAT and CDR2 FQNNGV. CDR3 region: CASSGSKRLSGNTIYF. The CDR3 DNA is TGTGCCAGCAGCGGGTCGAAGCGGCTCTCTGGAAACACCATATATTTT.

This clonotype was seen at least ten times. The rearrangement joins TRBV7-2 to TRBJ1-2; tentatively, D is TRBD1 (5 bases). Trimming stripped 2 bases from V and 6 bases from J, with 10 bases between. The CDR3 is 13 amino acids. CDR1 is SGHTA, CDR2 FQGNSA, per germline. CDR3: CASSLNQGHGYTF. The CDR3 DNA reads TGTGCCAGCAGCTTAAACCAGGGACATGGCTACACCTTC.